One sample yielded the 27 T cell receptor beta chains listed below, sequenced in a study of blood T cell repertoires in COVID-19. The assay was immunoSEQ multiplex PCR, and TCRdb's table has in-frame clones only and misses some. The repertoire includes some 80,000 clones, around 90% of them detected once, and roughly 0.73% sits in the top ten. The sample comprised peripheral blood. These receptor sequences come from a woman over 75 with acute or convalescent COVID-19.

V is TRBV7-9 and J is TRBJ1-2, with 8 nucleotides matching TRBD1. V shed 1 base, J shed 4 bases, and the junction held 11 bases outside the gene matches. The CDR3 consists of 17 residues. Germline assignment: CDR1 SEHNR and CDR2 FQNEAQ (reference sequence). In DNA, the CDR3 is TGTGCCAGCAGCTTAGAGGGGGACAGGACCTACCTCTATGGCTACACCTTC. It translates to CASSLEGDRTYLYGYTF.

On this clone: In the same sample, other DNA sequences code for this CDR3. The V gene is TRBV5-6, the J gene TRBJ1-5, with D unresolved. Germline V gene lookup returns CDR1 SGHDT and CDR2 YYEEEE. Deletions cut 1 base from V and 4 bases from J, with 12 bases between. The CDR3 spans 15 residues. CDR3 in amino acids: CASSLRFSGNQPQHF. The CDR3 region has the DNA TGTGCCAGCAGCTTGCGCTTCTCAGGAAATCAGCCCCAGCATTTT. Drawing the rest from reference TRBV5-6 and TRBJ1-5, the complete variable domain is DAGVTQSPTHLIKTRGQQVTLRCSPKSGHDTVSWYQQALGQGPQFIFQYYEEEERQRGNFPDRFSGHQFPNYSSELNVNALLLGDSALYLCASSLRFSGNQPQHFGDGTRLSIL.

The CDR3, as DNA: TGTGCCAGCAGCGATCCAGATCTCTACAATGAGCAGTTCTTC. Its translation: CASSDPDLYNEQFF. The chain couples TRBV9 to TRBJ2-1; D remains ambiguous. The germline V and J ends were trimmed by 3 bases and 3 bases, with 10 bases remaining between them. The CDR3 consists of 14 residues. Germline CDR1 is SGDLS and CDR2 is YYNGEE. The whole variable domain, filled in from reference TRBV9 and TRBJ2-1, reads DSGVTQTPKHLITATGQRVTLRCSPRSGDLSVYWYQQSLDQGLQFLIQYYNGEERAKGNILERFSAQQFPDLHSELNLSSLELGDSALYFCASSDPDLYNEQFFGPGTRLTVL.

The chain uses TRBV5-5 and TRBJ2-7, with TRBD1 identical over 7 bases. Germline CDR1 is SGHKS and CDR2 is YYEKEE (reference sequence). The J segment lost 2 bases and the V segment lost 4 bases, leaving 9 bases of the junction unmatched. The CDR3 has 15 residues. This CDR3 is CASSLPGTETYEQYF. The CDR3 nucleotides read TGTGCCAGCAGCCTACCCGGGACAGAAACCTACGAGCAGTACTTC.

The V gene is TRBV5-6, the J gene TRBJ1-2; no clear D. The CDR3 extends over 14 amino acids. Trimming cost V 2 bases and J 2 bases, with 10 bases left between them. Germline assignment: CDR1 SGHDT and CDR2 YYEEEE. The CDR3 spells CASSLGRGNYGYTF. CDR3 bases: TGTGCCAGCAGCTTAGGGCGGGGAAACTATGGCTACACCTTC.

V usage is TRBV7-3 and J usage is TRBJ2-7; 10 bases are a match to TRBD1. Germline CDR1 and CDR2: SGHTA and FQGTGA. This CDR3 is built from 16 residues. Trimming cost V 5 bases and J 7 bases; bases outside gene matches: 14. CDR3 nucleotides: TGTGCCAGCAGCCTACTCCGCTGGACAGGGGGTGGGGAGCAGTACTTC. Protein sequence: CASSLLRWTGGGEQYF.

V usage is TRBV5-1 and J usage is TRBJ2-1, with 8 nucleotides matching TRBD1. The CDR3 extends over 14 amino acids. CDR1 SGHRS and CDR2 YFSETQ come from the germline V gene. V lost 4 bases and J lost 7; bases outside the gene matches: 7. As DNA, the CDR3 is TGCGCCAGCAGCCGCCCGACAGGGGAGAATGAGCAGTTCTTC. It specifies CASSRPTGENEQFF.

The CDR3 bases are TGTGCCAGCAGCTTGGAGACCGGGATACACAACGAGCAGTACTTC. Its translation is CASSLETGIHNEQYF. The rearrangement joins TRBV7-9 to TRBJ2-7; D is perhaps TRBD2 (5 bases). Germline loops: CDR1 SEHNR, CDR2 FQNEAQ (reference sequence). There are 15 residues in the CDR3. V lost 3 bases and J 5 bases, leaving 17 bases between the germline ends. Complete variable domain (other parts from reference TRBV7-9 and TRBJ2-7): DTGVSQNPRHKITKRGQNVTFRCDPISEHNRLYWYRQTLGQGPEFLTYFQNEAQLEKSRLLSDRFSAERPKGSFSTLEIQRTEQGDSAMYLCASSLETGIHNEQYFGPGTRLTVT.

Only one count was recorded for this clone. The chain employs TRBV4-3 and TRBJ1-2, with TRBD1 matching over 8 bases. CDR1 is LGHNA, CDR2 YSLEER, per germline. The V and J ends lost 0 bases and 4 bases, in that order; junction bases with no gene match: 4. The CDR3 is 15 residues long. CDR3 nucleotide sequence: TGCGCCAGCAGCCAAGATCGACAGGGGCTCTATGGCTACACCTTC. It specifies CASSQDRQGLYGYTF.

The chain employs TRBV7-2 and TRBJ1-3, with D perhaps TRBD1 (5 bases). Trimming shortened V by 0 bases and J by 1 base, and 10 bases separated the two germline ends. Germline assignment: CDR1 SGHTA and CDR2 FQGNSA. The CDR3 length is 16 residues. The CDR3 is CASSLAPGGSGNTIYF. The CDR3 DNA is TGTGCCAGCAGCTTAGCACCGGGGGGATCTGGAAACACCATATATTTT. Based on the CDR3 plus reference TRBV7-2 and TRBJ1-3, the full variable domain is GAGVSQSPSNKVTEKGKDVELRCDPISGHTALYWYRQSLGQGLEFLIYFQGNSAPDKSGLPSDRFSAERTGGSVSTLTIQRTQQEDSAVYLCASSLAPGGSGNTIYFGEGSWLTVV.

J is TRBJ1-4 and V is TRBV19; no clear D gene. Trimming removed 3 bases at V and 3 bases at J, with 11 bases between. Germline V gene sequence: CDR1 LNHDA, CDR2 SQIVND (reference sequence). The CDR3 has 15 residues. As DNA, the CDR3 is TGTGCCAGTAGTATTTGGTCAGGCCCTAATGAAAAACTGTTTTTT. Its protein is CASSIWSGPNEKLFF.

The rearrangement joins TRBV11-3 to TRBJ1-1; D is ambiguous. This CDR3 has 13 residues. The germline gives CDR1 SGHNT, CDR2 YENEEA. Trimming left V 5 bases short and J 8 bases short, with 15 bases between. The DNA for the CDR3 is TGTGCCAGCAGCCCGACCCGGAGCTCCGAAGCTTTCTTT. The encoded protein is CASSPTRSSEAFF.

V and J are TRBV2 and TRBJ1-5, with D tentatively TRBD1 (5 bases). The V and J ends lost 8 bases and 5 bases respectively, with 10 bases between them. Germline CDR1 is SNHLY and CDR2 is FYNNEI. This CDR3 region has 12 residues. CDR3 region: CASLGGDQPQHF. CDR3 DNA: TGTGCCAGCCTGGGGGGGGATCAGCCCCAGCATTTT.

Here the CDR3 DNA reads TGCGCCAGCAGCCAAGATATGTACACTGAAGCTTTCTTT. This translates into CASSQDMYTEAFF. This chain joins TRBV4-3 and TRBJ1-1; the D is unclear. Germline V lookup: CDR1 LGHNA, CDR2 YSLEER. V gave up 0 bases and J gave up 3 bases, with 5 bases separating them. The CDR3 has 13 amino acids.

The chain employs TRBV12-5 and TRBJ1-2; D gene ambiguous. This CDR3 contains 13 residues. Germline-derived CDR1 and CDR2 are LGHNT and FRNRAP. V was trimmed by 2 bases and J by 2 bases, leaving 6 bases between them. In DNA, the CDR3 is TGTGCTAGTGGTTTGTCGGGAAACTATGGCTACACCTTC. This encodes CASGLSGNYGYTF.

This chain uses TRBV5-8 with TRBJ1-2; a weak D match, TRBD1 (5 bases). Germline V gene data show CDR1 as SGHTS and CDR2 as YDEGEE. The ends were cut back, 2 bases at V and 4 bases at J, with 9 bases in the middle. The CDR3 totals 13 residues. CDR3 sequence (DNA): TGTGCCAGCAGCTTAAGGGGCAGCTATGGCTACACCTTC. It translates to CASSLRGSYGYTF.

This chain links TRBV2 with TRBJ2-7, with TRBD2 identical over 7 bases. CDR3 length: 14 residues. Germline values: CDR1 SNHLY, CDR2 FYNNEI. V was clipped by 7 bases and J by 3 bases; unmatched bases: 9. CDR3 sequence: CASKFRLAGYEQYF. The CDR3 bases are TGTGCCAGCAAATTCCGACTAGCAGGCTACGAGCAGTACTTC.

The genes are TRBV2 and TRBJ1-6, with D perhaps TRBD1 (6 bases). The germline V gene encodes CDR1 SNHLY and CDR2 FYNNEI. The CDR3 extends over 15 amino acids. V gave up 7 bases and J gave up 0 bases, with 10 bases separating them. The CDR3 DNA follows: TGTGCCAGCACACAGGGCCTCTCCTATAATTCACCCCTCCACTTT. It yields the protein CASTQGLSYNSPLHF.

This clone has just one count. The chain is built from TRBV10-3 and TRBJ2-1; maybe TRBD2 (6 bases). Germline loops: CDR1 ENHRY, CDR2 SYGVKD. V was shortened by 3 bases and J by 10 bases, with 16 bases between the two germline ends. This CDR3 comprises 14 residues. CDR3 coding DNA: TGTGCCATCAGTGACCGCCGACTAGTAGGGGAGCAGTTCTTC. This translates into CAISDRRLVGEQFF.

The chain uses TRBV5-1 and TRBJ1-2; no reliable D call. Trimming stripped 7 bases from V and 1 base from J, with 11 bases between. Germline V gives CDR1 SGHRS, CDR2 YFSETQ. The CDR3 has 13 amino acids. As DNA, the CDR3 is TGCGCCAGCGGTGAGAGGAGTAACTATGGCTACACCTTC. Translation: CASGERSNYGYTF.

The chain links TRBV2 to TRBJ2-3, with D maybe TRBD2 (7 bases). The V gene lost 4 bases and the J gene lost 3 bases, with 11 bases spanning the gap. The CDR3 has 14 residues. Germline loops: CDR1 SNHLY, CDR2 FYNNEI. The CDR3 DNA sequence: TGTGCCAGCAGTGTGGGGAGGGGGACAGATACGCAGTATTTT. This codes for CASSVGRGTDTQYF.

This chain connects TRBV3-1 (or the pseudogene TRBV3-2) to TRBJ2-5; 14 bases are a match to TRBD2. The V and J ends lost 5 bases and 4 bases, in that order; junction bases with no gene match: 3. The CDR3 length is 15 residues. The germline CDR1 and CDR2 sequences are LGHDT and YNNKEL (reference sequence). The CDR3 region has the DNA TGTGCCAGCAGCGCAGGACTAGCGGGAGGAGAGACCCAGTACTTC. This gives the protein CASSAGLAGGETQYF.

V usage is TRBV5-1 and J usage is TRBJ1-5; D gene uncertain. The CDR3 length is 13 residues. The germline V gene encodes CDR1 SGHRS and CDR2 YFSETQ. The V gene lost 1 base and the J gene lost 3 bases, with 5 bases spanning the gap. CDR3 residues: CASSLYINQPQHF. In DNA form, the CDR3 reads TGCGCCAGCAGCTTGTACATCAATCAGCCCCAGCATTTT.

The V call is TRBV15, the J call TRBJ2-2, with a tentative D call TRBD1 (5 bases). The V end was cut by 0 bases, the J end by 0 bases, with 17 bases between. Germline CDR1 and CDR2: LNHNV and YYDKDF (reference sequence). This CDR3 region has 19 residues. The CDR3 sequence is CATSREGVVRQSNTGELFF. The CDR3 bases are TGTGCCACCAGCAGAGAAGGGGTGGTGCGGCAGTCGAACACCGGGGAGCTGTTTTTT.

The sample holds one count of this clone. The chain couples TRBV13 to TRBJ1-3; D unresolved. Germline V gene sequence: CDR1 PRHDT, CDR2 FYEKMQ (reference sequence). The CDR3 runs 15 residues. V lost 3 bases and J lost 0, with 9 bases in between. DNA for the CDR3: TGTGCCAGCAGCTTGACACAGACCTCTGGAAACACCATATATTTT. Translated, it gives CASSLTQTSGNTIYF. Combining the CDR3 with reference TRBV13 and TRBJ1-3 gives the whole variable domain AAGVIQSPRHLIKEKRETATLKCYPIPRHDTVYWYQQGPGQDPQFLISFYEKMQSDKGSIPDRFSAQQFSDYHSELNMSSLELGDSALYFCASSLTQTSGNTIYFGEGSWLTVV.

J is TRBJ2-1 and V is TRBV5-6, with unresolved D. CDR1 and CDR2 from the germline V gene are SGHDT and YYEEEE. The CDR3 has 17 residues. V was shortened by 3 bases and J by 3 bases, with 19 bases between the two germline ends. As DNA, the CDR3 is TGTGCCAGCAGCTCGGGTCCTCCCACCCTCCTCTACAATGAGCAGTTCTTC. As protein: CASSSGPPTLLYNEQFF.

The chain couples TRBV6-6 to TRBJ2-1; D gene uncertain. V was trimmed by 5 bases and J by 5 bases, leaving 7 bases between them. This CDR3 spans 12 amino acids. Germline loops: CDR1 MNHNY, CDR2 SVGAGI (reference sequence). The CDR3 DNA follows: TGTGCCAGCAGTCGCCGGGACAATGAGCAGTTCTTC. Its protein product is CASSRRDNEQFF.